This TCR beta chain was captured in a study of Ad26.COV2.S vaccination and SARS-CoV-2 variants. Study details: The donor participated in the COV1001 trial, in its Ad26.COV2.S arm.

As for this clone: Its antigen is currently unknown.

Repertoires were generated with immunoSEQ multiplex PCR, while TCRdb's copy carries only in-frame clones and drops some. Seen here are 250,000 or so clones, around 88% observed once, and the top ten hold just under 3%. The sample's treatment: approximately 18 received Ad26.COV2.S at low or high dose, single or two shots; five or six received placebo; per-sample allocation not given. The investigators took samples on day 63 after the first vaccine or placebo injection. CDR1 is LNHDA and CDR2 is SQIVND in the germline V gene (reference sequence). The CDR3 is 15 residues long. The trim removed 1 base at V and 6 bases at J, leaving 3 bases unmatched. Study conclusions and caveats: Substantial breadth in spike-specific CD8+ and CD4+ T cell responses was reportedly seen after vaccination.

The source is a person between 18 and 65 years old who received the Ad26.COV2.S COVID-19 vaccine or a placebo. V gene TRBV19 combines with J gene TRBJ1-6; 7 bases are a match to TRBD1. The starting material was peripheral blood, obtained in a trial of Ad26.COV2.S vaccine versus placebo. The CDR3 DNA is TGTGCCAGTAGTATAGCCGGGACAGTTAATTCACCCCTCCACTTT. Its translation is CASSIAGTVNSPLHF.